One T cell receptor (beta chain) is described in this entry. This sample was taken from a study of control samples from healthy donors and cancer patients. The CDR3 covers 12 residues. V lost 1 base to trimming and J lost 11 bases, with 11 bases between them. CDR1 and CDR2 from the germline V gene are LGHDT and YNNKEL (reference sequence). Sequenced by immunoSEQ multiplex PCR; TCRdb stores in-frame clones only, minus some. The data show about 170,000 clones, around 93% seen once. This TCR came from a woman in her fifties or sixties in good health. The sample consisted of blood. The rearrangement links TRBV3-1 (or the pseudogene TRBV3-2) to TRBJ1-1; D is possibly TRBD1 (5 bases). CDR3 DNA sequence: TGTGCCAGCAGCCAAGGGCAGGGTTTGGCTTTCTTT. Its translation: CASSQGQGLAFF.